This T cell receptor beta chain originates from a study of T cells in Graves' hyperthyroidism and ophthalmopathy. Study results and caveats: Ophthalmopathy stood apart from stable hyperthyroidism in a 13 V-J model.

This clonotype appeared many times. Its matching antigen is unknown. Out of roughly 10 ml of fresh peripheral blood came the PBMCs. Germline CDR1 SNHLY, CDR2 FYNNEI. The CDR3 contains 15 residues. The V gene lost 0 bases and the J gene lost 7 bases, with 13 bases spanning the gap. RNA transcripts served as the template for amplifying TCR beta CDR3 regions. Carried out on the TCR CDR3, a first-round RT-PCR used the HTBI primer set. TCRdb reprocessed the multiplex PCR reads with MiXCR, giving one entry per CDR3 protein. The repertoire holds about 380,000 distinct CDR3 sequences, approximately 17% seen once, with less than 45% in the top ten.

V and J are TRBV2 and TRBJ2-1; D is uncertain. The sequenced sample was blood. The clonotype originates from a man between 18 and 35 years old with Graves' ophthalmopathy. DNA for the CDR3: TGTGCCAGCAGTGAAGCCCAAAACCATGGGAATGAGCAGTTCTTC. It is translated as CASSEAQNHGNEQFF.